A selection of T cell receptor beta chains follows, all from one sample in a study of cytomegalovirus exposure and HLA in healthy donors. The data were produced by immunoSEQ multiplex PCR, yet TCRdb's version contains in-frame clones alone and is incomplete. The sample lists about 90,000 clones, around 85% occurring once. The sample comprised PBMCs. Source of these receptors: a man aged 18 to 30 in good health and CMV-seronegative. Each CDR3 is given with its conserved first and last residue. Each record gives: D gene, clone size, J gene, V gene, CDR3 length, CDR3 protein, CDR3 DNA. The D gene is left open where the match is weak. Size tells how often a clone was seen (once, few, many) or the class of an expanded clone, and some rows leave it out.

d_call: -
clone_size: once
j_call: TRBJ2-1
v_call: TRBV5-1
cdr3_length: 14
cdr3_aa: CASSLALDRSEQFF
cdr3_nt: TGCGCCAGCAGCTTGGCGCTAGATCGTAGTGAGCAGTTCTTC

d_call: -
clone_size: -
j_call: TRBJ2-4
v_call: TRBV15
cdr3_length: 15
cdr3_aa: CATSIDGGSKNIQYF
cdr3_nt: TGTGCCACCAGTATAGATGGGGGGTCCAAAAACATTCAGTACTTC

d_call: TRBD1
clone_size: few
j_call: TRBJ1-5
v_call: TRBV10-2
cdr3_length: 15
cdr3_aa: CASSAMTGANQPQHF
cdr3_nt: TGCGCCAGCAGCGCCATGACAGGGGCCAATCAGCCCCAGCATTTT

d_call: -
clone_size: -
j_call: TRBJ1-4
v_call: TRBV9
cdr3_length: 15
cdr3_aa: CASSVYGATNEKLFF
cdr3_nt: TGTGCCAGCAGCGTCTACGGAGCAACTAATGAAAAACTGTTTTTT

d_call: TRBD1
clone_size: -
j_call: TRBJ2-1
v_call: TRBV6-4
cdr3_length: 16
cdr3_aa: CASSQFTGGSYNEQFF
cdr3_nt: TGTGCCAGCAGTCAATTTACAGGGGGCTCCTACAATGAGCAGTTCTTC

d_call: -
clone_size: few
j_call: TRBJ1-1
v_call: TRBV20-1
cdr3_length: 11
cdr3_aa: CSARGPTEAFF
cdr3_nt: TGCAGTGCTAGAGGTCCAACTGAAGCTTTCTTT

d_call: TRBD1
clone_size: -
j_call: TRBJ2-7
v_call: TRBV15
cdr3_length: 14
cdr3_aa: CATSVAGQAYEQYF
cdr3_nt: TGTGCCACCTCGGTCGCGGGACAGGCCTACGAGCAGTACTTC

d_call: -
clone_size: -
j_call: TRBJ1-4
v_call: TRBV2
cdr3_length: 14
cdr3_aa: CASKPTGMTEKLFF
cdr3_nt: TGTGCCAGCAAGCCCACCGGGATGACTGAAAAACTGTTTTTT

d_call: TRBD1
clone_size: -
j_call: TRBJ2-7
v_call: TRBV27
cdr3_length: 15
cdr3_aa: CASSSHGQGSYEQYF
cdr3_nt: TGTGCCAGCAGCTCCCACGGACAGGGTTCCTACGAGCAGTACTTC

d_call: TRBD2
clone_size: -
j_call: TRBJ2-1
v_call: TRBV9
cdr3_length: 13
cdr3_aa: CASTSGSGNEQFF
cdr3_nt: TGTGCCAGCACTAGCGGGAGTGGGAATGAGCAGTTCTTC

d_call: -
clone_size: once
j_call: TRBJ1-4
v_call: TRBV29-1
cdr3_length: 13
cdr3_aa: CSAIAETNEKLFF
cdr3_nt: TGCAGCGCGATAGCTGAAACTAATGAAAAACTGTTTTTT

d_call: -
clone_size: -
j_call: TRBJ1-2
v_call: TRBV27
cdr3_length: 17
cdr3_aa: CASSSWAGTGPNYGYTF
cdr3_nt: TGTGCCAGCAGTTCTTGGGCTGGAACAGGGCCCAACTATGGCTACACCTTC

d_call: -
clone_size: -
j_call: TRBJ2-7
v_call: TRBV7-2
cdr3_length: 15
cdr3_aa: CASSLRPLGGYEQYF
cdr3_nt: TGTGCCAGCAGCTTAAGGCCCCTCGGGGGCTACGAGCAGTACTTC

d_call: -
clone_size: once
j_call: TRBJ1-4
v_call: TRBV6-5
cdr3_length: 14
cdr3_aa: CASRFGGFNEKLFF
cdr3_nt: TGTGCCAGCAGGTTCGGGGGATTCAATGAAAAACTGTTTTTT

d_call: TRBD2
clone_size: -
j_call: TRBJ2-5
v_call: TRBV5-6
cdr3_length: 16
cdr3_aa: CASSSPGGLREETQYF
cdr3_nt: TGTGCCAGCAGCTCCCCGGGGGGGCTGAGGGAGGAGACCCAGTACTTC

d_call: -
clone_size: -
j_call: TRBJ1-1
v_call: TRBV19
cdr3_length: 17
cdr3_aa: CASSARKGGLSNTEAFF
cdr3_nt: TGTGCCAGTAGTGCGAGGAAGGGGGGGCTTTCGAACACTGAAGCTTTCTTT

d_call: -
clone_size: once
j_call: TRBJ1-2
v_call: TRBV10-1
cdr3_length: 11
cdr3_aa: CASSDPGGYTF
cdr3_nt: TGCGCCAGCAGTGACCCGGGGGGCTACACCTTC

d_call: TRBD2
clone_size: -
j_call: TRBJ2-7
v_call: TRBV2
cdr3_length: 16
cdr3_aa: CASRGLAGPSAYEQYF
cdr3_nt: TGTGCCAGCAGGGGACTAGCGGGCCCATCAGCCTACGAGCAGTACTTC

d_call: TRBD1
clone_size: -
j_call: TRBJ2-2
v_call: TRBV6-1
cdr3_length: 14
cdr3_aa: CATSTGGNTGELFF
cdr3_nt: TGTGCCACCTCGACAGGGGGCAACACCGGGGAGCTGTTTTTT

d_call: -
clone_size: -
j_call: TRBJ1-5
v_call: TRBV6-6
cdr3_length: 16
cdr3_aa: CASIQTPDRNNQPQHF
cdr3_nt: TGTGCCAGCATCCAGACCCCGGACAGAAACAATCAGCCCCAGCATTTT

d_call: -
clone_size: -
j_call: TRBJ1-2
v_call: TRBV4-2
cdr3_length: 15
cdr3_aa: CASSQDNSNNYGYTF
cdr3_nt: TGTGCCAGCAGCCAAGACAACAGCAATAACTATGGCTACACCTTC

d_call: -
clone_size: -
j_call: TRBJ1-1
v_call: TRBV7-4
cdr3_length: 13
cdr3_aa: CASSFHRVWEAFF
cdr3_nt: TGTGCCAGCAGCTTTCACAGGGTTTGGGAAGCTTTCTTT

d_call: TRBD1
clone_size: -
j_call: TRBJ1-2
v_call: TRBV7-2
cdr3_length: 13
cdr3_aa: CASSFDRDYGYTF
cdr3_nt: TGTGCCAGCAGCTTTGACAGGGACTATGGCTACACCTTC

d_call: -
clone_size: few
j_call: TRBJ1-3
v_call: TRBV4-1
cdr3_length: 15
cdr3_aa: CASSRIGGSGNTIYF
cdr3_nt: TGCGCCAGCAGTCGCATCGGGGGTTCTGGAAACACCATATATTTT

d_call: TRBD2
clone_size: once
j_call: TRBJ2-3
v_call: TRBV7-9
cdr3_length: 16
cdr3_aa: CASSREAGGGTDTQYF
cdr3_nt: TGTGCCAGCAGCAGAGAGGCGGGAGGTGGCACAGATACGCAGTATTTT

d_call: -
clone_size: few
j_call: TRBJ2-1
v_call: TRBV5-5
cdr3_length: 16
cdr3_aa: CASSARWSLAYNEQFF
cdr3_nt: TGTGCCAGCAGCGCCCGCTGGAGCCTTGCCTACAATGAGCAGTTCTTC

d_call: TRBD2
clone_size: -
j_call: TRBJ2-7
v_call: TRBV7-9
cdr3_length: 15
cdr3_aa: CASSSTGLAGREQYF
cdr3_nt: TGTGCCAGCAGCTCGACAGGACTAGCGGGGAGAGAGCAGTACTTC

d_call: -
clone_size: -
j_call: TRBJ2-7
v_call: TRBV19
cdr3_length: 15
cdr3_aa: CASSIQSGGRHEQYF
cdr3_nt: TGTGCCAGTAGTATTCAGAGCGGCGGGCGTCACGAGCAGTACTTC

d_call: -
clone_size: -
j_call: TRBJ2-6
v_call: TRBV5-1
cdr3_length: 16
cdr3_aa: CASSLDTTSGANVLTF
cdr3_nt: TGCGCCAGCAGCCTCGACACGACCTCTGGGGCCAACGTCCTGACTTTC

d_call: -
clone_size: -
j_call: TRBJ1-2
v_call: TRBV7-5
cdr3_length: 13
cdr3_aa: CARRPTENYGYTF
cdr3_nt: TGTGCCAGAAGACCGACAGAAAACTATGGCTACACCTTC

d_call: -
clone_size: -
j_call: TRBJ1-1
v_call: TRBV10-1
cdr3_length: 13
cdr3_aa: CASSEGRNTEAFF
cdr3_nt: TGCGCCAGCAGTGAGGGGAGGAACACTGAAGCTTTCTTT

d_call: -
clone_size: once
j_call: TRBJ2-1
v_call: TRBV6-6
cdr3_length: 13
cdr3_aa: CASSRPAGNEQFF
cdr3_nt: TGTGCCAGCAGTCGCCCTGCAGGCAATGAGCAGTTCTTC

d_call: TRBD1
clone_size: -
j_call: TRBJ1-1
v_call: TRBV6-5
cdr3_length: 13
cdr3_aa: CASRFDRGTEAFF
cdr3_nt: TGTGCCAGCAGATTCGACAGGGGCACTGAAGCTTTCTTT

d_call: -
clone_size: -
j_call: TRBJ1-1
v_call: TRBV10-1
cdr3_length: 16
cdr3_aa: CASSQDSLIMNTEAFF
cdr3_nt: TGCGCCAGCAGCCAGGACAGCTTAATCATGAACACTGAAGCTTTCTTT

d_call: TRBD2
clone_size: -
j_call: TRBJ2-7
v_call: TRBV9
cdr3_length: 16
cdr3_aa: CASSVGRGSGSYEQYF
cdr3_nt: TGTGCCAGCAGCGTAGGAAGGGGTAGCGGGAGCTACGAGCAGTACTTC

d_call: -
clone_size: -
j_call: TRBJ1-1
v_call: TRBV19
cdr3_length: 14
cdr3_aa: CASSLSGRNTEAFF
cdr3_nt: TGTGCCAGTAGTCTGTCAGGAAGGAACACTGAAGCTTTCTTT

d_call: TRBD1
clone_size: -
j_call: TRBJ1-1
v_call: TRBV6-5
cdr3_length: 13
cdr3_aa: CASTLAGGSEAFF
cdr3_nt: TGTGCCAGCACACTGGCAGGGGGCTCTGAAGCTTTCTTT

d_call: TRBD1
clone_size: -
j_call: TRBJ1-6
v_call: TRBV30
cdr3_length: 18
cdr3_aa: CAWSVRGQGSSYNSPLHF
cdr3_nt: TGTGCCTGGAGTGTAAGGGGACAGGGGAGCTCCTATAATTCACCCCTCCACTTT

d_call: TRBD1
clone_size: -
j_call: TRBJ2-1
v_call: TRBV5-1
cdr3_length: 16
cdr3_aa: CASSAEQGSSYNEQFF
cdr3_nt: TGCGCCAGCAGCGCTGAACAGGGGAGCTCCTACAATGAGCAGTTCTTC

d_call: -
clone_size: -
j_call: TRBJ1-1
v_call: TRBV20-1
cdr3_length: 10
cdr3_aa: CSAWRDEAFF
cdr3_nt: TGCAGTGCTTGGCGGGATGAAGCTTTCTTT

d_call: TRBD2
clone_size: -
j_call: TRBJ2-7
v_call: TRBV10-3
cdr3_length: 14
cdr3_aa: CAISLAEAPDEQYF
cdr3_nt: TGTGCCATCAGCCTAGCGGAGGCGCCGGACGAGCAGTACTTC

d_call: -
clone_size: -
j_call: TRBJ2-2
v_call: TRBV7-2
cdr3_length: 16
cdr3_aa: CASRSPRRGNTGELFF
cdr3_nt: TGTGCCAGCAGGTCCCCTCGGAGGGGAAACACCGGGGAGCTGTTTTTT

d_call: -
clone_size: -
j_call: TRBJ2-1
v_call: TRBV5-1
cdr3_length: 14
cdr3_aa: CASSYYPGRGEQFF
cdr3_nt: TGCGCCAGCAGCTACTACCCAGGTCGGGGTGAGCAGTTCTTC

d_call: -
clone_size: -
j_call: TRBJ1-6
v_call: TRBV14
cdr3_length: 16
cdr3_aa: CASSRNSGRWNSPLHF
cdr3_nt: TGTGCCAGCAGCCGAAACTCAGGTAGATGGAATTCACCCCTCCACTTT

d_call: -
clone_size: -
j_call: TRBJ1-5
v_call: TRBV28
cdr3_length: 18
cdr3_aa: CASSFPGDYDSKNQPQHF
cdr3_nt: TGTGCCAGCAGTTTCCCCGGGGACTACGACTCCAAAAATCAGCCCCAGCATTTT

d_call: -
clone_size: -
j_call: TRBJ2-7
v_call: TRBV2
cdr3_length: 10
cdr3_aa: CASREYEQYF
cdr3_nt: TGTGCCAGCAGGGAGTACGAGCAGTACTTC

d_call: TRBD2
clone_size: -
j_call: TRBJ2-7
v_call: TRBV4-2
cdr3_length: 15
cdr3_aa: CASSQVSSGYYEQYF
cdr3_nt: TGTGCCAGCAGCCAAGTGTCTAGCGGGTACTACGAGCAGTACTTC

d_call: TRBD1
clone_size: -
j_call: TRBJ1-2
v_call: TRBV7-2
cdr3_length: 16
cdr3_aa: CASSLGGQGVGYGYTF
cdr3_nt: TGTGCCAGCAGCTTAGGGGGACAGGGGGTAGGGTATGGCTACACCTTC